This T cell receptor beta chain was sequenced for a study of blood T cells in healthy people across ages. This clonotype was seen a few times. Its antigen is unknown. General observations from the study: Diversity of TCR beta per million T cells declined in a roughly linear way with age.

CDR3 length: 15 amino acids. CDR1 and CDR2 from the germline V gene are LGHNA and YSLEER. Trimming shortened V by 1 base and J by 5 bases, and 14 bases separated the two germline ends. The use of a sample-barcoded 5' primer and a J-beta primer mix characterized a second PCR of roughly 6 to 11 cycles. MiXCR, applied by TCRdb to the 5' RACE reads, yields one record per CDR3 protein. The table has 720,000 or so distinct CDR3 sequences, approximately 40% seen once. The source of this sequence is an elderly man in good health. Sample: blood. This chain links TRBV4-3 with TRBJ2-5; possibly TRBD1 for D (6 bases). The CDR3 bases are TGCGCCAGCAGCCAAGTCCCGCACAGGGCGGAGACCCAGTACTTC. Encoded protein: CASSQVPHRAETQYF.